The 32 T cell receptor beta chains below all came from one sample that was sequenced in a study of T-cell memory formation after mild COVID-19. TCRdb called the 5' RACE reads again in MiXCR, with one record for every CDR3 protein. The sample includes under 250,000 distinct CDR3 sequences, approximately 10% seen only once; the top ten take approximately 3%. Material for sequencing was PBMCs or a T cell subset sorted from them (not recorded which). All receptors derive from a man aged 18-30 years who had mild COVID-19 (a few samples of this study predate the infection). Cell type and time point are not known.

In this sample, this clonotype turned up a few times. The genes are TRBV4-1 and TRBJ2-1; D gene ambiguous. The CDR3 totals 16 residues. The V end lost 1 base, the J end lost 2 bases, and 12 bases lay between the germline ends. Germline values: CDR1 MGHRA, CDR2 YSYEKL. This CDR3 reads CASSQGAKGTYNEQFF. CDR3 in DNA: TGCGCCAGCAGCCAAGGGGCCAAGGGCACCTACAATGAGCAGTTCTTC.

There are a few counts of this clonotype. The chain uses TRBV12-3 or TRBV12-4 and TRBJ1-5, with 10 bases aligning to TRBD1. CDR3 length: 20 residues. V lost 5 bases to trimming and J lost 2 bases; unmatched junction nucleotides: 18. The CDR3 nucleotides are TGTGCCAGCAGTCCGAGGACCGGGACAGGGGTTCGGGGTGGCAATCAGCCCCAGCATTTT. This codes for CASSPRTGTGVRGGNQPQHF.

This clonotype was counted between two and nine times. The V and J genes are TRBV4-3 and TRBJ2-4; 10 positions agree with TRBD2. This CDR3 contains 19 residues. Germline lookup yields CDR1 LGHNA and CDR2 YSLEER. Trimming cost V 0 bases and J 0 bases; bases outside gene matches: 8. The CDR3 region has the DNA TGCGCCAGCAGCCAAGATTCAGCGGGGGGGCCTATAGCCAAAAACATTCAGTACTTC. It is translated as CASSQDSAGGPIAKNIQYF.

V usage is TRBV5-5 and J usage is TRBJ2-7; D is undetermined. CDR1 is SGHKS and CDR2 is YYEKEE in the germline V gene (reference sequence). There are 14 residues in the CDR3. V dropped 1 base and J dropped 0 bases, with 8 bases sitting between them. CDR3 in DNA: TGTGCCAGCAGCTTGTACGGGTACTCCTACGAGCAGTACGTC. This encodes CASSLYGYSYEQYV.

DNA of the CDR3: TGTGCCACCAGCATAGTGCGGGGCACAGATACGCAGTATTTT. This gives the protein CATSIVRGTDTQYF. This chain links TRBV15 with TRBJ2-3; tentative D call: TRBD2 (5 bases). Trimming left V 4 bases short and J 1 base short, with 9 bases between. Per the germline V gene, CDR1 is LNHNV and CDR2 is YYDKDF (reference sequence). CDR3 length equals 14 residues.

The chain carries TRBV6-5 and TRBJ2-3; D perhaps matches TRBD2 (7 bases). The CDR3 loop spans 16 amino acids. Germline-derived CDR1 and CDR2 are MNHEY and SVGAGI. The V end lost 7 bases, the J end lost 0 bases, and 17 bases lay between the germline ends. CDR3 loop: CASTFLGGESTDTQYF. The DNA of the CDR3 is TGTGCCAGCACCTTTTTAGGGGGGGAGAGCACAGATACGCAGTATTTT.

The table lists this clonotype with a few counts. The chain recombines TRBV11-2 with TRBJ2-7; D possibly corresponds to TRBD1 (6 bases). The CDR3 consists of 13 residues. The ends were cut back, 3 bases at V and 6 bases at J, with 12 bases in the middle. The germline CDR1 and CDR2 sequences are SGHAT and FQNNGV. The CDR3 loop reads CASSFGQSSEQYF. CDR3 bases: TGTGCCAGCAGCTTCGGACAGAGTAGCGAGCAGTACTTC.

This rearrangement joins TRBV5-4 to TRBJ1-3; D not resolved. With 5 bases removed from V and 0 bases from J, the gap between germline ends came to 12 bases. The CDR3 contains 15 residues. Germline CDR1 is SGHNT and CDR2 is YYREEE (reference sequence). The CDR3 coding sequence is TGTGCCAGCAGGGTGGCCGGCGTCTCTGGAAACACCATATATTTT. Translating gives CASRVAGVSGNTIYF.

This clonotype was detected a few times. The V and J genes are TRBV6-6 and TRBJ1-6; TRBD1 agrees at 9 bases. The CDR3 covers 15 residues. The J segment lost 9 bases and the V segment lost 2 bases, leaving 5 bases of the junction unmatched. Germline assignment: CDR1 MNHNY and CDR2 SVGAGI (reference sequence). Written as DNA, the CDR3 is TGTGCCAGCAGTTACCCACCGGACAGGGGTTCACCCCTCCACTTT. Residues: CASSYPPDRGSPLHF.

The J gene is TRBJ2-7, the V gene TRBV7-2; TRBD1 might be the D (6 bases). The length of the CDR3 is 13 residues. Germline-derived CDR1 and CDR2 are SGHTA and FQGNSA. Trimming left V 4 bases short and J 6 bases short, with 13 bases between. The CDR3 spells CASSSDQGLEQYF. CDR3 DNA sequence: TGTGCCAGCAGCTCGGACCAGGGGCTCGAGCAGTACTTC.

V is TRBV4-1 and J is TRBJ1-2; the match to TRBD1 covers 7 bases. The V gene end was trimmed by 2 bases and the J gene end by 2 bases; junction bases not matched to a gene: 8. CDR3 size: 16 residues. Germline assignment: CDR1 MGHRA and CDR2 YSYEKL. The CDR3, as DNA: TGCGCCAGCAGCCAACCTACCCGGGACAGAAACTATGGCTACACCTTC. Amino acids: CASSQPTRDRNYGYTF.

This clonotype was recorded many times. V gene TRBV7-2 combines with J gene TRBJ1-6; 7 bases line up with TRBD1. J lost 10 bases, V lost 5 bases, and 5 bases had no gene match. The CDR3 totals 13 residues. The germline gives CDR1 SGHTA, CDR2 FQGNSA. The CDR3 reads CASSPDRDSPLHF. CDR3 nucleotides: TGTGCCAGCAGCCCCGACAGGGACTCACCCCTCCACTTT.

This clonotype showed up just a few times. The J gene is TRBJ2-1, the V gene TRBV18; 12 bases align to TRBD1. The CDR3 extends over 15 amino acids. V shed 4 bases and J 8 bases; nucleotides not matched to a gene: 6. The germline gives CDR1 KGHSH, CDR2 LQKENI. The CDR3 nucleotides are TGTGCCAGCTCACTATCCGGGACAGGGGGCCATGAGCAGTTCTTC. Translating gives CASSLSGTGGHEQFF.

This clonotype was observed many times. The genes are TRBV5-1 and TRBJ2-2; TRBD2 agrees at 10 bases. Losses at the gene ends were 4 bases for V and 6 bases for J; bases not matched to a gene: 6. Germline CDR1 SGHRS, CDR2 YFSETQ. The length of the CDR3 is 15 residues. CDR3 sequence reads: CASSTSGVPAGELFF. The DNA for the CDR3 is TGCGCCAGCAGCACTAGCGGGGTCCCCGCCGGGGAGCTGTTTTTT.

This clonotype has more than one count but fewer than ten. The chain combines TRBV20-1 with TRBJ2-3; 10 bases align to TRBD1. The CDR3 contains 15 residues. CDR1 is DFQATT, CDR2 SNEGSKA, per germline (reference sequence). J was trimmed by 3 bases and V by 3 bases; bases with no gene match: 6. For the CDR3, the DNA is TGCAGTGCTAGGGACCGGGACAGGGGAACAGATACGCAGTATTTT. It specifies CSARDRDRGTDTQYF.

This clonotype was counted a few times. The genes are TRBV7-3 and TRBJ2-6; D might be TRBD1 (6 bases). The CDR3 length is 17 residues. V was clipped by 5 bases and J by 0 bases, with 14 bases between them. Germline CDR1 reads SGHTA; CDR2 reads FQGTGA. CDR3 DNA sequence: TGTGCCAGCAGCCACCGGGACACCGGCTCTGGGGCCAACGTCCTGACTTTC. It codes for CASSHRDTGSGANVLTF.

This clonotype showed up just a few times. The CDR3 bases are TGTGCCAGCAGCCAAGATTTGATCACAGATACGCAGTATTTT. It yields the protein CASSQDLITDTQYF. This chain uses TRBV3-1 with TRBJ2-3, with unresolved D. Germline-derived CDR1 and CDR2 are LGHDT and YNNKEL (reference sequence). The CDR3 spans 14 residues. Trimming shortened V by 0 bases and J by 2 bases, and 6 bases separated the two germline ends.

The chain combines TRBV18 with TRBJ2-7; D is possibly TRBD1 or TRBD2 (6 bases each). Germline CDR1 is KGHSH and CDR2 is LQKENI. This CDR3 contains 12 residues. V shed 2 bases and J shed 6 bases, with 8 bases lying between them. This CDR3 reads CASSPTGAEQYV. DNA for the CDR3: TGTGCCAGCTCACCAACGGGGGCCGAGCAGTACGTC.

Ten or more counts support this clonotype. The CDR3 here is CASSQGAQMNQPQHF. The DNA of the CDR3 is TGTGCCAGCAGCCAAGGGGCACAGATGAATCAGCCCCAGCATTTT. This chain connects TRBV3-1 to TRBJ1-5; D gene unclear. The CDR3 runs 15 residues. CDR1 LGHDT and CDR2 YNNKEL come from the germline V gene (reference sequence). V gave up 1 base and J gave up 4 bases, with 11 bases separating them. Full variable domain (remainder filled in from reference TRBV3-1 and TRBJ1-5): DTAVSQTPKYLVTQMGNDKSIKCEQNLGHDTMYWYKQDSKKFLKIMFSYNNKELIINETVPNRFSPKSPDKAHLNLHINSLELGDSAVYFCASSQGAQMNQPQHFGDGTRLSIL.

The CDR3 reads CASRSRLGSSYEQYF. The CDR3, as DNA: TGTGCCAGCAGATCGCGTCTCGGAAGCTCCTACGAGCAGTACTTC. The chain is built from TRBV28 and TRBJ2-7, with unresolved D. The length of the CDR3 is 15 residues. The germline V and J ends were trimmed by 6 bases and 0 bases, with 15 bases remaining between them. CDR1 is MDHEN, CDR2 SYDVKM, per germline.

V usage is TRBV11-2 and J usage is TRBJ2-5; TRBD2 matches 13 bases. Germline CDR1 and CDR2: SGHAT and FQNNGV. With V trimmed by 5 bases and J by 5 bases, 11 bases remained unmatched. The CDR3 loop spans 17 amino acids. The CDR3 nucleotides read TGTGCCAGCAGCCCCGGGACTAGCGGGGCAAGAAGGGAGACCCAGTACTTC. Translating it yields CASSPGTSGARRETQYF. Based on the CDR3 plus reference TRBV11-2 and TRBJ2-5, the full variable domain is EAGVAQSPRYKIIEKRQSVAFWCNPISGHATLYWYQQILGQGPKLLIQFQNNGVVDDSQLPKDRFSAERLKGVDSTLKIQPAKLEDSAVYLCASSPGTSGARRETQYFGPGTRLLVL.

This clonotype was seen repeatedly, ten times or more. This chain links TRBV5-1 with TRBJ1-6, with D unclear. Looked up from germline, CDR1 is SGHRS and CDR2 is YFSETQ. V was shortened by 1 base and J by 6 bases, with 8 bases between the two germline ends. The CDR3 runs to 14 residues. Written as DNA, the CDR3 is TGCGCCAGCAGCTTGTACCTTGCTAATTCACCCCTCCACTTT. Residues: CASSLYLANSPLHF.

The rearrangement uses TRBV4-2 and TRBJ2-5, with D unclear. V lost 4 bases and J 5 bases, leaving 8 bases between the germline ends. The CDR3 is 12 residues long. Germline-derived CDR1 and CDR2 are LGHNA and YNFKEQ. In DNA form, the CDR3 reads TGTGCCAGCAGCCGAGGTGCGGAGACCCAGTACTTC. This gives the protein CASSRGAETQYF.

There are a few counts of this clonotype. This sequence joins TRBV6-6 and TRBJ1-1, with 7 bases fitting TRBD1. CDR3 length: 12 residues. CDR1 MNHNY and CDR2 SVGAGI come from the germline V gene (reference sequence). V shed 6 bases and J 4 bases; nucleotides not matched to a gene: 2. The CDR3 region is CASSQGGTEAFF. Written as DNA, the CDR3 is TGTGCCAGCAGCCAGGGGGGCACTGAAGCTTTCTTT.

The sample holds a few counts of this clonotype. The chain links TRBV5-1 to TRBJ2-7; perhaps TRBD2 as D (6 bases). Per germline, CDR1 SGHRS and CDR2 YFSETQ. This CDR3 spans 14 amino acids. Trimming took 4 bases from V and 3 from J, leaving 14 bases between them. The CDR3 loop reads CASSARDLYYEQYF. In DNA form, the CDR3 reads TGCGCCAGCAGCGCCCGGGACTTATACTACGAGCAGTACTTC. Drawing the rest from reference TRBV5-1 and TRBJ2-7, the complete variable domain is KAGVTQTPRYLIKTRGQQVTLSCSPISGHRSVSWYQQTPGQGLQFLFEYFSETQRNKGNFPGRFSGRQFSNSRSEMNVSTLELGDSALYLCASSARDLYYEQYFGPGTRLTVT.

The V and J genes are TRBV3-1 and TRBJ2-1, with D possibly being TRBD1 (6 bases). The CDR3 contains 15 residues. Deletions cut 3 bases from V and 7 bases from J, with 16 bases between. Germline lookup yields CDR1 LGHDT and CDR2 YNNKEL (reference sequence). The CDR3: CASSQQGSSVNEQFF. CDR3 sequence (DNA): TGTGCCAGCAGCCAGCAGGGGTCTTCCGTGAATGAGCAGTTCTTC.

J is TRBJ2-1 and V is TRBV6-2 or TRBV6-3, with D tentatively TRBD2 (5 bases). V was trimmed by 5 bases and J by 7 bases, leaving 12 bases between them. The CDR3 runs to 13 residues. The germline V gene encodes CDR1 MNHEY and CDR2 SVGEGT. The DNA of the CDR3 is TGTGCCAGCAGTCTTCCGGGGATGAATGAGCAGTTCTTC. Amino acid sequence: CASSLPGMNEQFF.

This clonotype has just a few counts. The genes are TRBV23-1 and TRBJ2-1, with D tentatively TRBD2 (6 bases). TRBV23-1 belongs to the ORF category, with a function that is uncertain. CDR3 length: 13 residues. Trimming pared 0 bases from V and 8 bases from J, leaving 8 bases between. The CDR3 bases are TGCGCCAGCAGTCAATCGGGGGGAGATGAGCAGTTCTTC. Translation gives CASSQSGGDEQFF.

This clonotype was seen ten or more times. The chain links TRBV29-1 to TRBJ2-7; D possibly corresponds to TRBD1 (5 bases). The CDR3 contains 14 residues. Germline-derived CDR1 and CDR2 are SQVTM and ANQGSEA. V gave up 7 bases and J gave up 2 bases, with 18 bases separating them. The CDR3 sequence: CSGLRQLVPYEQYV. CDR3 bases: TGCAGCGGGCTCCGACAGCTAGTTCCCTACGAGCAGTACGTC.

V gene TRBV18 combines with J gene TRBJ2-1; 9 nucleotides line up with TRBD1. The V segment lost 0 bases and the J segment 5 bases; nucleotides outside the gene matches: 5. Germline V CDR1 and CDR2: KGHSH, LQKENI. This CDR3 contains 16 residues. The CDR3 spells CASSPPTGGGHNEQFF. The CDR3 DNA is TGTGCCAGCTCACCACCCACAGGGGGCGGCCACAATGAGCAGTTCTTC.

There are many counts of this clonotype. V and J are TRBV7-2 and TRBJ2-3; 8 bases line up with TRBD2. The length of the CDR3 is 15 residues. The germline CDR1 and CDR2 sequences are SGHTA and FQGNSA. V shed 5 bases and J 0 bases; nucleotides not matched to a gene: 4. CDR3 coding DNA: TGTGCCAGCAGCCGGGGGGGCCCTAGCACAGATACGCAGTATTTT. Its protein product is CASSRGGPSTDTQYF.

This clonotype was observed a few times. V and J are TRBV4-1 and TRBJ2-5; D might be TRBD2 (5 bases). Between the trimmed V and J ends, which lost 0 bases and 2 bases, there was a span of 13 bases. Germline V gives CDR1 MGHRA, CDR2 YSYEKL. The CDR3 is 16 amino acids. CDR3 in DNA: TGCGCCAGCAGCCAAGAAGGGAGACTTGGGCAAGAGACCCAGTACTTC. Translating it yields CASSQEGRLGQETQYF.